What follows is one TCR beta chain and its context. This sample stems from a study of blood T cell repertoires in COVID-19. Study as a whole: PBMCs, B-cell-depleted T cells, or T cells provided the cDNA or gDNA that made up the material.

In the original analysis: Counts of nucleated cells, estimated from reference gene primer amplification, were obtained. Sequencing was performed with immunoSEQ multiplex PCR; in TCRdb, only in-frame clones are kept and a portion is missing. Clone size and V and J calls were adopted from that table, with D and trimming inferred from the DNA. The sample carries 330,000 or so clones, roughly 87% recorded once. Germline assignment: CDR1 SGDLS and CDR2 YYNGEE. The CDR3 has 14 amino acids. With V trimmed by 0 bases and J by 7 bases, 4 bases remained unmatched. Participants were aged 18 to 89 years, lived in some 23 US areas, and enrolled virtually. Donors were grouped by their self-reported clinical history.

Sample: PBMCs or T cells enriched from blood (not recorded which). The sequence was collected from a woman in her twenties or thirties who had recovered from COVID-19. The chain combines TRBV9 with TRBJ1-2; 9 bases fit TRBD1. The CDR3 DNA reads as TGTGCCAGCAGCGTAGGTTCGGACAGGGGTGGCTACACCTTC. It encodes CASSVGSDRGGYTF.